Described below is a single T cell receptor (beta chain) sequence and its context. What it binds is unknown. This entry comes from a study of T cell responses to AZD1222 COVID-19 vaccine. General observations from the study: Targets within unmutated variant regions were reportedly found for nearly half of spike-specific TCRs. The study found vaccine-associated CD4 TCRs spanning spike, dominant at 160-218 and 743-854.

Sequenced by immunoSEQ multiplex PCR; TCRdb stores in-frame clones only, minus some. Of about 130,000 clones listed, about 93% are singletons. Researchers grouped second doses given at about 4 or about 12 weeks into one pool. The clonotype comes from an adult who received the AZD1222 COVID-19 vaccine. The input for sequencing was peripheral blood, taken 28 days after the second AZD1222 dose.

CDR3 DNA: TGTGCCAGCAGTGTTAGGGGGCGAAGGAGGGGTTTACCCGGGGAGCTGTTTTTT. Amino acids: CASSVRGRRRGLPGELFF. This sequence joins TRBV6-1 and TRBJ2-2; D may be TRBD1 (7 bases). V gave up 4 bases and J gave up 6 bases, with 24 bases separating them. In germline, CDR1 is MNHNS, CDR2 SASEGT. The CDR3 length is 18 residues.